This TCR beta chain was identified during a study of blood T cell repertoires in COVID-19. Clones were sequenced by immunoSEQ multiplex PCR, and TCRdb holds only the in-frame ones, with some missing. Of some 100,000 clones detected, less than 85% appear once; the ten largest clones hold over 3.5%. Trimming removed 0 bases at V and 6 bases at J, with 8 bases between. This CDR3 contains 14 residues. Germline CDR1 is LGHNA and CDR2 is YSLEER. The material sequenced was peripheral blood. This clonotype was obtained from a man in his 70s with COVID-19, enrolled during active disease. The rearrangement uses TRBV4-3 and TRBJ2-2; no definite D call. CDR3 DNA sequence: TGCGCCAGCAGCCAAGATTTTTATCCCGGGGAGCTGTTTTTT. Translating gives CASSQDFYPGELFF.